This T cell receptor (beta chain) is drawn from a study of cytomegalovirus exposure and HLA in healthy donors. In the study overall: Earlier, approximately 110 million unique TCR beta sequences were recovered from 200 million or so T cells by an analysis. For the approximately 400 genotyped donors, about 79% fell within the Caucasian-associated ancestry cluster.

A remark on this clone: Its antigen is undetermined.

General study findings and limits: Most sequenced TCRs were rare (though some public TCRs occurred in many donors). Further analysis, carried out later, found HLA-associated TCR beta chains more clonally expanded than equally common other chains.

CDR1 SNHLY and CDR2 FYNNEI come from the germline V gene. This CDR3 comprises 15 residues. The V and J ends lost 5 bases and 4 bases, in that order; junction bases with no gene match: 10. PCR employed 60 Vbeta and 13 Jbeta primers. The data were produced by immunoSEQ multiplex PCR, yet TCRdb's version contains in-frame clones alone and is incomplete. The repertoire has 150,000 to 200,000 clones, about 76% of them found once; the top ten carry about 2.1%. The rearrangement uses TRBV2 and TRBJ1-1; 7 bases are shared with TRBD1. The sample comprised PBMCs. This receptor was identified in a female donor in good health and CMV-seronegative. DNA for the CDR3: TGTGCCAGCAGTAAATCGACTACAGGGGCCACTGAAGCTTTCTTT. Its translation is CASSKSTTGATEAFF.